The 23 T cell receptor beta chains listed next were all sequenced from one sample in a study of radiotherapy plus CTLA-4 blockade in lung cancer. Libraries were prepared by immunoSEQ multiplex PCR; TCRdb keeps only in-frame clonotypes and omits some of them. The sample carries roughly 120,000 clones, about four fifths recorded once. This specimen was peripheral blood, taken from a patient treated with radiotherapy plus ipilimumab. The receptor set was obtained from a human donor with non-small cell lung cancer who had a partial response to radiotherapy plus ipilimumab.

The chain recombines TRBV27 with TRBJ2-1, with D perhaps matching TRBD1 (6 bases). This CDR3 region has 14 residues. The germline CDR1 and CDR2 sequences are MNHEY and SMNVEV (reference sequence). Trimming removed 4 bases at V and 10 bases at J, with 17 bases between. DNA for the CDR3: TGTGCCAGCAGTTCTCCCACACAGGGTAAGGAGCAGTTCTTC. Translated: CASSSPTQGKEQFF.

This clone has a handful of counts. The CDR3 DNA sequence: TGTGCCAGCAGCCTCCGGACTAGCGGCACAGATACGCAGTATTTT. It encodes CASSLRTSGTDTQYF. The chain has TRBV11-1 and TRBJ2-3, with 9 bases matching TRBD2. V lost 5 bases, J lost 1 base, and 4 bases stayed unmatched. This CDR3 has 15 residues. The germline V gene encodes CDR1 SGHAT and CDR2 FQDESV (reference sequence).

The chain joins TRBV2 to TRBJ1-5, with 9 bases that match TRBD1. This CDR3 has 14 amino acids. Germline loops: CDR1 SNHLY, CDR2 FYNNEI. V was clipped by 4 bases and J by 6 bases; unmatched bases: 4. The CDR3 region has the DNA TGTGCCAGCAGTGGACAGGGGGTTAGTCAGCCCCAGCATTTT. Its protein product is CASSGQGVSQPQHF.

V is TRBV5-6 and J is TRBJ2-3, with 8 nucleotides matching TRBD2. This CDR3 has 15 residues. Germline V lookup: CDR1 SGHDT, CDR2 YYEEEE. V shed 4 bases, J shed 5 bases, and the junction held 9 bases outside the gene matches. The CDR3 here is CASSGWLREEDTQYF. In DNA, the CDR3 is TGTGCCAGCAGCGGGTGGTTGCGGGAGGAAGATACGCAGTATTTT.

V gene TRBV7-8 combines with J gene TRBJ1-3; TRBD1 matches 7 bases. The CDR3 extends over 15 amino acids. The V and J ends lost 3 bases and 0 bases, in that order; junction bases with no gene match: 2. The germline gives CDR1 SGHVS, CDR2 FQNEAQ. The CDR3 nucleotides read TGTGCCAGCAGCTTGGGGACAGTCTCTGGAAACACCATATATTTT. It is translated as CASSLGTVSGNTIYF.

V and J are TRBV28 and TRBJ1-5; D not certain. CDR1 is MDHEN and CDR2 is SYDVKM in the germline V gene. CDR3 length: 12 residues. Trimming stripped 7 bases from V and 0 bases from J, with 4 bases between. The chain's CDR3 is CASIDSNQPQHF. The CDR3 DNA reads as TGTGCCAGCATAGATAGCAATCAGCCCCAGCATTTT.

The chain couples TRBV7-6 to TRBJ1-5; perhaps TRBD1 as D (5 bases). There are 14 residues in the CDR3. The V end was cut by 10 bases, the J end by 6 bases, with 19 bases between. Germline V lookup: CDR1 SGHVS, CDR2 FNYEAQ. In DNA, the CDR3 is TGTGCCACCACGGGGTCGGGGGAGGGTCAGCCCCAGCATTTT. This translates into CATTGSGEGQPQHF.

This chain links TRBV19 with TRBJ1-2; TRBD1 is a possible D gene (5 bases). Per germline, CDR1 LNHDA and CDR2 SQIVND (reference sequence). With 6 bases removed from V and 6 bases from J, the gap between germline ends came to 20 bases. CDR3 length: 15 amino acids. The CDR3 spells CASSESLGAADGYTF. CDR3 coding DNA: TGTGCCAGTAGCGAGAGTCTAGGGGCCGCGGATGGCTACACCTTC.

The chain recombines TRBV15 with TRBJ1-5; 7 bases map to TRBD1. J gave up 3 bases and V 3 bases, and 14 bases lay outside the gene matches. This CDR3 has 18 residues. The germline gives CDR1 LNHNV, CDR2 YYDKDF (reference sequence). CDR3 in DNA: TGTGCCACCAGCAGCCGGTACCCAGGGGGACGGATCAATCAGCCCCAGCATTTT. Residues: CATSSRYPGGRINQPQHF.

This rearrangement joins TRBV28 to TRBJ2-3, with TRBD2 matching over 10 bases. V shed 8 bases, J shed 4 bases, and the junction held 9 bases outside the gene matches. Looked up from germline, CDR1 is MDHEN and CDR2 is SYDVKM. The CDR3 has 15 residues. In DNA form, the CDR3 reads TGTGCCAGCTACCCCCTAGCGGGAGCGGCAGATACGCAGTATTTT. This translates into CASYPLAGAADTQYF.

This clone appeared a few times. The V call is TRBV6-4, the J call TRBJ2-1; TRBD1 matches 7 bases. Germline trimming cut 4 bases from V and 10 bases from J; bases unmatched to any gene: 10. The length of the CDR3 is 14 residues. Germline V CDR1 and CDR2: MRHNA, SNTAGT. CDR3 in amino acids: CASSGGGRAGEQFF. In nucleotides, the CDR3 is TGTGCCAGCAGTGGAGGGGGCAGGGCAGGGGAGCAGTTCTTC.

This clone was picked up a small number of times. The junction departs from germline at one end; a sequencing error may be responsible. This chain links TRBV7-7 with TRBJ2-3; D call uncertain. There are 13 residues in the CDR3. The germline V gene has CDR1 SSHAT and CDR2 FNYEAQ (reference sequence). CDR3 coding DNA: TGTGCTAGCAGCCCCCTTAGTCCAGATACGCAGTATTTT. Translating gives CASSPLSPDTQYF. Looking up the rest from reference TRBV7-7 and TRBJ2-3 gives the full variable domain: GAGVSQSPRYKVTKRGQDVTLRCDPISSHATLYWYQQALGQGPEFLTYFNYEAQPDKSGLPSDRFSAERPEGSISTLTIQRTEQRDSAMYRCASSPLSPDTQYFGPGTRLTVL.

The chain couples TRBV2 to TRBJ2-7; TRBD1 aligns across 8 bases. With V trimmed by 7 bases and J by 9 bases, 11 bases remained unmatched. The CDR3 runs 13 residues. CDR1 is SNHLY and CDR2 is FYNNEI in the germline V gene. The CDR3 loop reads CASTIEDRAGQYF. In DNA, the CDR3 is TGTGCCAGCACCATAGAGGACAGGGCGGGGCAGTACTTC.

This rearrangement joins TRBV7-6 to TRBJ2-3; a weak D match, TRBD2 (6 bases). Trimming cost V 2 bases and J 0 bases, with 9 bases left between them. The germline gives CDR1 SGHVS, CDR2 FNYEAQ. This CDR3 is built from 15 residues. CDR3 in DNA: TGTGCCAGCAGCTTAAGTGCGGGAAGCACAGATACGCAGTATTTT. Its protein product is CASSLSAGSTDTQYF.

The chain couples TRBV28 to TRBJ1-2; D gene uncertain. Trimming stripped 2 bases from V and 4 bases from J, with 8 bases between. The length of the CDR3 is 13 residues. Looked up from germline, CDR1 is MDHEN and CDR2 is SYDVKM. CDR3 protein: CASSLNSPYGYTF. DNA of the CDR3: TGTGCCAGCAGTTTAAACAGCCCCTATGGCTACACCTTC.

The J gene is TRBJ1-1, the V gene TRBV25-1; D unresolved. Germline-derived CDR1 and CDR2 are MGHDK and SYGVNS. This CDR3 is 15 amino acids long. V lost 6 bases, J lost 0 bases, and 14 bases lay in between. The CDR3 DNA follows: TGTGCCAGCAGCGAAACGGGGATAATGAACACTGAAGCTTTCTTT. Translated: CASSETGIMNTEAFF.

This clone was detected a few times. The chain carries TRBV28 and TRBJ1-1, with D hard to call. The V gene's germline CDR1 is MDHEN and CDR2 SYDVKM. Trimming stripped 7 bases from V and 3 bases from J, with 12 bases between. The CDR3 covers 13 residues. The CDR3 DNA is TGTGCCAGCAACGGAGCTCAGTACACTGAAGCTTTCTTT. Translated: CASNGAQYTEAFF. The entire variable domain, with the rest obtained from reference TRBV28 and TRBJ1-1, is as follows: DVKVTQSSRYLVKRTGEKVFLECVQDMDHENMFWYRQDPGLGLRLIYFSYDVKMKEKGDIPEGYSVSREKKERFSLILESASTNQTSMYLCASNGAQYTEAFFGQGTRLTVV.

The chain carries TRBV2 and TRBJ1-6; 8 bases line up with TRBD1. This CDR3 has 14 amino acids. In germline, CDR1 is SNHLY, CDR2 FYNNEI. The V gene end was trimmed by 6 bases and the J gene end by 6 bases; junction bases not matched to a gene: 4. The CDR3 DNA reads TGTGCCAGCAGAATAGACAGGGGTAATTCACCCCTCCACTTT. As protein: CASRIDRGNSPLHF.

This chain links TRBV6-1 with TRBJ1-2; no definite D call. The CDR3 contains 17 residues. The ends were cut back, 3 bases at V and 6 bases at J, with 23 bases in the middle. Germline values: CDR1 MNHNS, CDR2 SASEGT. DNA for the CDR3: TGTGCCAGCAGTGATCTTCGGGGTCCCCATAGTAGGAATGGCTACACCTTC. Its protein is CASSDLRGPHSRNGYTF.

The chain employs TRBV4-1 and TRBJ2-5, with TRBD2 identical over 10 bases. Germline assignment: CDR1 MGHRA and CDR2 YSYEKL. V dropped 4 bases and J dropped 5; count of bases not matched to a gene: 4. This CDR3 is 14 amino acids long. CDR3 nucleotides: TGCGCCAGCAGCCGGACTAGCGGAGGGGAGACCCAGTACTTC. This encodes CASSRTSGGETQYF.

This rearrangement joins TRBV27 to TRBJ2-1, with D perhaps matching TRBD1 (6 bases). Germline loops: CDR1 MNHEY, CDR2 SMNVEV (reference sequence). The CDR3 contains 18 residues. The V end lost 0 bases, the J end lost 5 bases, and 20 bases lay between the germline ends. The CDR3 loop is CASSLSPGHPEVHNEQFF. DNA for the CDR3: TGTGCCAGCAGTTTATCCCCGGGACACCCAGAGGTTCACAATGAGCAGTTCTTC.

Only one count was recorded for this clone. The gene calls are TRBV5-5 and TRBJ2-2, with a possible D match to TRBD1 (5 bases). Germline V gives CDR1 SGHKS, CDR2 YYEKEE (reference sequence). Trimming stripped 0 bases from V and 6 bases from J, with 12 bases between. The CDR3 is 15 residues long. The DNA for the CDR3 is TGTGCCAGCAGCTTGGCCCAGACAGAGGCCGGGGAGCTGTTTTTT. Translating it yields CASSLAQTEAGELFF.

CDR3 sequence: CASTSGITNEQFF. CDR3 bases: TGTGCCAGTACTAGCGGCATAACCAATGAGCAGTTCTTC. The rearrangement joins TRBV2 to TRBJ2-1; 8 nucleotides align to TRBD2. The CDR3 is made up of 13 amino acids. J lost 6 bases, V lost 9 bases, and 7 bases had no gene match. CDR1 and CDR2 from the germline V gene are SNHLY and FYNNEI. The full variable domain, its missing parts supplied by reference TRBV2 and TRBJ2-1, is EPEVTQTPSHQVTQMGQEVILRCVPISNHLYFYWYRQILGQKVEFLVSFYNNEISEKSEIFDDQFSVERPDGSNFTLKIRSTKLEDSAMYFCASTSGITNEQFFGPGTRLTVL.